This TCR beta chain was captured by sequencing in a study of early T cells in non-severe SARS-CoV-2 infection. This clonotype was seen a handful of times. Germline CDR1 and CDR2: SNHLY and FYNNEI. Trimming took 3 bases from V and 3 from J; bases not matched to a gene: 7. There are 16 residues in the CDR3. One entry per CDR3 protein, called by TCRdb with MiXCR from the 5' RACE reads. The table has some 76,000 distinct CDR3 sequences, around 13% seen once. V and J are TRBV2 and TRBJ2-3; TRBD2 matches at 9 bases. The clonotype originates from an adult who was a healthcare worker with PCR-confirmed SARS-CoV-2 infection or an uninfected control (not recorded which). The material sequenced was whole blood. The CDR3 DNA follows: TGTGCCAGCAGTGAGGGACTAGCCGGGAGTACAGATACGCAGTATTTT. It specifies CASSEGLAGSTDTQYF.